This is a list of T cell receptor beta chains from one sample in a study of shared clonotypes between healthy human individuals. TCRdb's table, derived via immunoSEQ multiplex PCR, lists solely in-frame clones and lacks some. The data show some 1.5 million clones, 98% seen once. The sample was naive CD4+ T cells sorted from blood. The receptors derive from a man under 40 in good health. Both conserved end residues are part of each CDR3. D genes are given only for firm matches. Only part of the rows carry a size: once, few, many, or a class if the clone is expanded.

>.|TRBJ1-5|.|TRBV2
CASRGQSNQPQHF
TGTGCCAGCAGGGGCCAGAGCAATCAGCCCCAGCATTTT
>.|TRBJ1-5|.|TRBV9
CASSTRRINQPQHF
TGTGCCAGCAGCACACGACGGATCAATCAGCCCCAGCATTTT
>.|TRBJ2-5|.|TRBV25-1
CASSEPRVGVETQYF
TGTGCCAGCAGTGAACCTAGGGTGGGGGTAGAGACCCAGTACTTC
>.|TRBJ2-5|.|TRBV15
CATSRASLETQYF
TGTGCCACCAGCAGAGCTAGTTTAGAGACCCAGTACTTC
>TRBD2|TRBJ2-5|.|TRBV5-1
CASSLASGRGETQYF
TGCGCCAGCAGCTTGGCAAGCGGGAGAGGAGAGACCCAGTACTTC
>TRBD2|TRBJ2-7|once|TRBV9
CASSTGTSGIPYEQYF
TGTGCCAGCAGCACAGGGACTAGCGGGATCCCTTACGAGCAGTACTTC
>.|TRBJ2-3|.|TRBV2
CAIGRPDTQYF
TGTGCCATAGGGCGGCCAGATACGCAGTATTTT
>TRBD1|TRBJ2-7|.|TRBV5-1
CASSPRGQGFLKGYEQYF
TGCGCCAGCAGCCCTCGGGGACAGGGGTTCCTAAAAGGCTACGAGCAGTACTTC
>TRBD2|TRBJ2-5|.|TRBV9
CASSVGVSAGLQETQYF
TGTGCCAGCAGCGTAGGGGTATCAGCGGGGCTACAAGAGACCCAGTACTTC
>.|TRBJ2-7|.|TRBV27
CASSLAEAYEQYF
TGTGCCAGCAGTTTAGCGGAAGCCTACGAGCAGTACTTC